This T cell receptor (beta chain) emerged from a study of shared clonotypes between healthy human individuals. In its sample, this clone was seen once. Its matching antigen is unknown. Overall study results and limits: Genetic and exposure-history diversity was limited by the small donor number.

V was trimmed by 1 base and J by 5 bases, leaving 8 bases between them. Germline lookup yields CDR1 LGHNT and CDR2 FRNRAP. CDR3 length equals 13 residues. TCRdb's copy holds only in-frame clones and misses some; the assay was immunoSEQ multiplex PCR. The top ten hold 24% of the sample, which has about 700,000 clones, approximately 90% seen once. Naive CD8 cells, CD45RO-negative and positively selected for CCR7, excluded terminally differentiated effector memory CD45RA+ cells. This chain connects TRBV12-5 to TRBJ1-1; D ambiguous. Sequencing input: naive CD8+ T cells sorted from blood. The TCR sequence derives from a man younger than 45 in good health. In DNA form, the CDR3 reads TGTGCTAGTGGTTTGGAGGGAGGAACTGAAGCTTTCTTT. Its protein is CASGLEGGTEAFF. Together with reference TRBV12-5 and TRBJ1-1, the CDR3 gives the full variable domain: DARVTQTPRHKVTEMGQEVTMRCQPILGHNTVFWYRQTMMQGLELLAYFRNRAPLDDSGMPKDRFSAEMPDATLATLKIQPSEPRDSAVYFCASGLEGGTEAFFGQGTRLTVV.